This T cell receptor beta chain stems from a study of blood T cell repertoires in COVID-19. Overall study context: Acute and convalescent COVID-19 specimens originated in the United States, Italy and Spain. Sources were T cells, B-cell-depleted T cells, or PBMCs; the material itself was cDNA or gDNA.

Per the germline V gene, CDR1 is SGHTA and CDR2 is FQGNSA. The CDR3 is 14 residues long. The V segment lost 8 bases and the J segment 1 base; nucleotides outside the gene matches: 6. One Seattle source followed patients from active infection through their disease course. In the original analysis: Reference gene primer amplification gave nucleated cell count estimates. Assay: immunoSEQ multiplex PCR; the TCRdb copy retains only in-frame clones and omits some. V and J calls and clone size are those listed in that table; D and trimming were worked out from the DNA. The sample has a few hundred thousand clones; almost 85% are singletons.

The source is a woman between 65 and 79 years old with COVID-19, enrolled during active disease. The rearrangement links TRBV7-2 to TRBJ2-7; 9 nucleotides align to TRBD1. Input material: peripheral blood. CDR3 region: CASLKDRGSYEQYF. CDR3 nucleotide sequence: TGTGCCAGCCTGAAGGACAGGGGTTCCTACGAGCAGTACTTC.